One T cell receptor (beta chain) is described in this entry. Its antigen is as yet unknown. The observed sequence ends 3 residues before the CDR3 terminus, with the missing tail filled in from the germline J gene. CDR1 and CDR2 from the germline V gene are GTSNPN and SVGIG (reference sequence). V lost 3 bases and J 3 bases, leaving 16 bases between the germline ends. This CDR3 comprises 15 residues. This entry comes from a study of T cells in women clearing cervical HPV infection. The overall study: Controls gave blood once infection was undetectable; cases at lesion identification. Study findings and constraints: Controls had more TRBV6-7 (0.16%) than cases (around 0.11%).

The protocol was immunoSEQ multiplex PCR, while the TCRdb copy is restricted to in-frame clones and leaves out a portion. The sample holds 49,000 or so clones. The TCR comes from a woman aged 18-70 years with a cervical HPV16 infection that either progressed to CIN3+ or cleared (not recorded which). This chain uses TRBV30 with TRBJ2-3; D assignment may be TRBD1 or TRBD2 (7 bases each). The material sequenced was blood buffy coat. The sequenced part of the CDR3 DNA is TGTGCCTGGAGCCCTACAGGGGAGGGGACAGATACG. It encodes CAWSPTGEGTDT. From start to end, the CDR3 is CAWSPTGEGTDTQYF. The full variable domain, with the rest looked up from reference TRBV30 and TRBJ2-3, is SQTIHQWPATLVQPVGSPLSLECTVEGTSNPNLYWYRQAAGRGLQLLFYSVGIGQISSEVPQNLSASRPQDRQFILSSKKLLLSDSGFYLCAWSPTGEGTDTQYFGPGTRLTVL.